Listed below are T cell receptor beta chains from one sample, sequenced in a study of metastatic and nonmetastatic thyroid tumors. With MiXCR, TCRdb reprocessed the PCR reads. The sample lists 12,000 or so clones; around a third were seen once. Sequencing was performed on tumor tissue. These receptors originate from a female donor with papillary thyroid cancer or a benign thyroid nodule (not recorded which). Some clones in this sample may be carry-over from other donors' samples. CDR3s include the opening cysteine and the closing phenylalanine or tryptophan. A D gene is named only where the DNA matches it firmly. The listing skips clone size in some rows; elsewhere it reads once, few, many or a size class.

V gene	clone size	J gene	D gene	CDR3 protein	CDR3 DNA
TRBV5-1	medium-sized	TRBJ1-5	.	CASSLDGLSNQPQHF	TGCGCCAGCTCCTTGGACGGGTTAAGCAATCAGCCCCAGCATTTT
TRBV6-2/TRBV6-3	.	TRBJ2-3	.	CASSYSGVVSDTQYF	TGTGCCAGCAGTTACTCAGGGGTGGTCTCCGATACGCAGTATTTT
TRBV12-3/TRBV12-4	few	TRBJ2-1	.	CASIQRDGYNGQFF	TGTGCCAGCATACAACGGGACGGCTACAATGGGCAGTTCTTC
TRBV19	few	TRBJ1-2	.	CASSIPDSHSYGYTF	TGTGCCAGTAGTATCCCGGATAGCCACTCCTATGGCTACACCTTC
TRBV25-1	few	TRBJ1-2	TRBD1	CASDPGQGIYGYTF	TGTGCCAGCGACCCGGGACAGGGCATCTATGGCTACACCTTC
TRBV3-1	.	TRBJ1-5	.	CVSRGTDVGPQHF	TGTGTCAGCAGAGGGACGGATGTTGGGCCCCAGCATTTT
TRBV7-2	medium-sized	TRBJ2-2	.	CASSLGGSTGELFF	TGTGCCAGCAGCTTAGGCGGCAGCACCGGGGAGCTGTTTTTT
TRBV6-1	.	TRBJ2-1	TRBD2	CASSGGTSESSYNEQFF	TGTGCCAGCAGTGGTGGGACTAGCGAGAGCTCCTACAATGAGCAGTTCTTC
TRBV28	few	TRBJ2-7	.	CASSFGHPYEQYF	TGTGCCAGCAGTTTTGGACACCCCTACGAGCAGTACTTC
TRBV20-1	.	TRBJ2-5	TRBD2	CSASLAGVTETQYF	TGCAGTGCATCCCTAGCGGGAGTCACTGAGACCCAGTACTTC
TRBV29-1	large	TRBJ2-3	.	CSVAGGTDTQYF	TGCAGCGTTGCCGGCGGCACAGATACGCAGTATTTT
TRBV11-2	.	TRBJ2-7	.	CASSHEQGSEYEQYF	TGTGCCAGCAGTCATGAGCAGGGTTCTGAGTACGAGCAGTACTTC
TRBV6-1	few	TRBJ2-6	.	CARSESGSGANVLTF	TGTGCCAGAAGTGAGAGCGGGTCTGGGGCCAACGTCCTGACTTTC
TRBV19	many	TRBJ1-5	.	CASSRQGTTQSNQPQHF	TGTGCCAGTAGTAGGCAGGGAACGACTCAGAGCAATCAGCCCCAGCATTTT
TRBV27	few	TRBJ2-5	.	CASRENSWGRGETQYF	TGTGCCAGCAGGGAAAATAGCTGGGGGCGAGGGGAGACCCAGTACTTC
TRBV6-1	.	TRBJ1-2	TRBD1	CASSEGQASNYGYTF	TGTGCCAGCAGTGAGGGACAGGCTTCTAACTATGGCTACACCTTC
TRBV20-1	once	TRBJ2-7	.	CSAFAGGVGSYEQYF	TGCAGTGCTTTTGCAGGAGGGGTAGGGTCCTACGAGCAGTACTTC
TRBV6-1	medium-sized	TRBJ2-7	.	CASSEARPQLLYEQYF	TGTGCCAGCAGTGAAGCGCGACCCCAACTTCTTTACGAGCAGTACTTC
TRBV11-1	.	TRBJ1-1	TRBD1	CASRRWGLGTDTEAFF	TGTGCCAGCAGACGTTGGGGATTAGGGACAGACACTGAAGCTTTCTTT
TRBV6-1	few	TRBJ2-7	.	CASSTQGGCEQYF	TGCGCCAGCAGCACACAGGGAGGTTGCGAGCAGTACTTC
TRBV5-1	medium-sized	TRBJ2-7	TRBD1	CASSLDLRGEQYF	TGCGCCAGCAGCTTGGACCTCAGGGGGGAGCAGTACTTC
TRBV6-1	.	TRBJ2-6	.	CASSDTHRSGANVLTF	TGTGCCAGCAGTGACACCCATCGCTCTGGGGCCAACGTCCTGACTTTC
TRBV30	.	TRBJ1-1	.	CAWSVREHTEAFF	TGTGCCTGGAGTGTAAGGGAACACACTGAAGCTTTCTTT
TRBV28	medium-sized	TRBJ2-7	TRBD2	CASNSGGRPSSYEQYF	TGTGCCAGCAACTCGGGGGGACGTCCTAGCTCCTACGAGCAGTACTTC
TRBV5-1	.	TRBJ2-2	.	CASILSLLTPQSGELFF	TGCGCCAGCATCTTGAGTCTGCTAACTCCCCAGAGTGGGGAGCTGTTTTTT
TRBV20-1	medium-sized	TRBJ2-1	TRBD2	CSARVAGVNYNEQFF	TGCAGTGCTAGAGTAGCGGGAGTGAACTACAATGAGCAGTTCTTC
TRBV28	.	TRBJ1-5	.	CASSFEVQPQHF	TGTGCCAGCAGTTTCGAGGTTCAGCCCCAGCATTTT
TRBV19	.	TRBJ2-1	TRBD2	CASSRGLAGLITYNEQFF	TGTGCCAGTAGCCGGGGACTAGCGGGATTGATTACCTACAATGAGCAGTTCTTC
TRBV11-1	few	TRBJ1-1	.	CASSQPVYGRCTEAFF	TGTGCCAGCAGCCAACCCGTCTACGGTCGGTGCACTGAAGCTTTCTTT
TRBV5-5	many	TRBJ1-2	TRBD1	CASSTTGGYGYTF	TGTGCCAGCAGCACGACAGGGGGCTATGGCTACACCTTC
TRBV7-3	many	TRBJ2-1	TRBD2	CASSLGTSEDEQFF	TGTGCCAGCAGCTTAGGGACTAGTGAGGATGAGCAGTTCTTC
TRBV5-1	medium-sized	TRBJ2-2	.	CASSLDLAGELFF	TGCGCCAGCAGCTTGGACTTAGCCGGGGAGCTGTTTTTT
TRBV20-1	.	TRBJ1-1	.	CSARDFGAGGYTEAFF	TGCAGTGCTAGAGATTTCGGGGCAGGAGGTTACACTGAAGCTTTCTTT
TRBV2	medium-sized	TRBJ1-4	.	CASSDPGTGEKLFF	TGTGCCAGCAGTGATCCGGGTACAGGTGAAAAACTGTTTTTT
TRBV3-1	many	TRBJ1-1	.	CASSQDEGYAFF	TGTGCCAGCAGCCAAGATGAGGGGTACGCTTTCTTT
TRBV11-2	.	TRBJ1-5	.	CASSLGQFNQPQHF	TGTGCCAGCAGCTTAGGACAGTTCAATCAGCCCCAGCATTTT
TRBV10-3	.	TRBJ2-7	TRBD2	CAISGAGGYEQYF	TGTGCCATCAGTGGAGCGGGGGGCTACGAGCAGTACTTC
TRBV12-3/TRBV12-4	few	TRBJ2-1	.	CASSLDGLANGDEQFF	TGTGCCAGCAGTTTAGACGGTCTAGCAAATGGAGATGAGCAGTTCTTC
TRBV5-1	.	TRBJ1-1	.	CASSPLVVGDTEAFF	TGCGCCAGCAGCCCCCTCGTGGTGGGCGACACTGAAGCTTTCTTT
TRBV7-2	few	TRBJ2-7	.	CASSLGRNREQYF	TGTGCCAGCAGCCTTGGACGAAACCGCGAGCAGTACTTC
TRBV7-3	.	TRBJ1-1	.	CASSSRRCTESFF	TGTGCCAGCAGCTCTAGGAGGTGCACTGAATCTTTCTTT
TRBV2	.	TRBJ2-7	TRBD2	CSSSRSSGGSREQYF	TGTTCCAGCAGTCGCTCTAGCGGGGGGTCCCGCGAGCAGTACTTC
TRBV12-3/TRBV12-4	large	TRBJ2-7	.	CASSLVQGKNEQYF	TGTGCCAGCAGTTTAGTACAGGGCAAGAACGAGCAGTACTTC
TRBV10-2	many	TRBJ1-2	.	CASLPSRRHGYTF	TGCGCCAGCCTCCCCTCGCGCCGACATGGCTACACCTTC
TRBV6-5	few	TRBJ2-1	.	CASSYSFAGSSYNERFF	TGTGCCAGCAGTTACTCGTTTGCAGGGAGCTCATACAATGAGCGGTTCTTC
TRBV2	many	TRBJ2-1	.	CASSGEGGDRYNEQFF	TGTGCCAGCAGTGGTGAAGGGGGGGACAGGTACAATGAGCAGTTCTTC
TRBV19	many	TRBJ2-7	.	CASANSQGYYEQYF	TGTGCCTCAGCCAACAGCCAGGGCTACTACGAGCAGTACTTC
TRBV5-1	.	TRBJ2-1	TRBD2	CASVLARIAGGQGEQFF	TGCGCCAGCGTCTTGGCCCGGATAGCGGGGGGCCAGGGTGAGCAGTTCTTC
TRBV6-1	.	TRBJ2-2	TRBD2	CASRPTSGPYTRELFF	TGTGCCAGCAGGCCCACTAGCGGACCTTACACAAGGGAGCTGTTTTTT
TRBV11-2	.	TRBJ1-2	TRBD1	CASSTGQGAGGYTF	TGTGCCAGCAGCACCGGACAGGGGGCGGGTGGCTACACCTTC
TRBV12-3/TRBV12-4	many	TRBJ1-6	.	CASGLGTGLTPLHF	TGTGCCAGCGGTTTAGGAACAGGCCTGACACCCCTCCACTTT
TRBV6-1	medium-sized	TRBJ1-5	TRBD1	CASDPGTGGFPQHF	TGTGCCAGCGACCCCGGGACAGGGGGCTTTCCCCAGCATTTT
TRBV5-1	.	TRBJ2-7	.	CASSLVRDSRPGNEQYF	TGCGCCAGCAGCTTGGTGCGGGACAGTCGACCGGGTAACGAGCAGTACTTC
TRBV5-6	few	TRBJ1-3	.	CASSFIGDGNTIYF	TGTGCCAGCAGCTTTATTGGGGATGGAAACACCATATATTTT
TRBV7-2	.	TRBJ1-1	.	CASSLIAGVNTEAFF	TGTGCCAGCAGCTTAATCGCAGGGGTGAACACTGAAGCTTTCTTT
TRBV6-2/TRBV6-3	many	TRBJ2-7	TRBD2	CASSSLGGTAGTSFSYEQYF	TGTGCCAGCAGTTCCCTAGGGGGGACGGCCGGGACTAGCTTCTCCTACGAGCAGTACTTC
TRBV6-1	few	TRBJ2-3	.	CAGSEMLDPDTQYF	TGTGCCGGCAGTGAGATGCTAGATCCAGATACGCAGTATTTT
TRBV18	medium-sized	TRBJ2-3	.	CASSLREPQYF	TGTGCCAGCTCACTCAGAGAACCGCAGTATTTT
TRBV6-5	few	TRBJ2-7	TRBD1	CASSYATGGPYEQYF	TGTGCCAGCAGTTACGCGACAGGGGGTCCCTACGAGCAGTACTTC